Shown below are 18 T cell receptor beta chains from a single sample sequenced in a study of shared clonotypes between healthy human individuals. This table comes from immunoSEQ multiplex PCR, and its TCRdb copy is limited to in-frame clones, with some not included. The sample carries approximately 2.3 million clones, more than 85% recorded once. The sequencing input was naive CD4+ T cells from PBMCs. Described subset: CD45RA+ positively selected. The receptors derive from a man in his late teens or twenties in good health. Some clones in this sample may be carry-over from other donors' samples.

This chain links TRBV10-3 with TRBJ1-1, with 7 bases that match TRBD1. CDR1 is ENHRY and CDR2 is SYGVKD in the germline V gene. After removal of 8 bases from V and 6 bases from J, the junction contained 3 bases not matched to a gene. This CDR3 comprises 11 residues. The CDR3 sequence is CAIGQGAEAFF. Written as DNA, the CDR3 is TGTGCCATCGGTCAGGGGGCTGAAGCTTTCTTT.

The chain is built from TRBV18 and TRBJ2-7; D gene uncertain. V was trimmed by 3 bases and J by 4 bases, leaving 4 bases between them. Germline values: CDR1 KGHSH, CDR2 LQKENI. The CDR3 consists of 11 residues. The CDR3 reads CASSPQYEQYF. CDR3 DNA: TGTGCCAGCTCACCGCAGTACGAGCAGTACTTC. The full variable domain, rest sourced from reference TRBV18 and TRBJ2-7, is NAGVMQNPRHLVRRRGQEARLRCSPMKGHSHVYWYRQLPEEGLKFMVYLQKENIIDESGMPKERFSAEFPKEGPSILRIQQVVRGDSAAYFCASSPQYEQYFGPGTRLTVT.

About this clone: Germline is not matched at one junction end, which may reflect a read error. This sequence joins TRBV29-1 and TRBJ1-2; no reliable D call. Germline V gene data show CDR1 as SQVTM and CDR2 as ANQGSEA. CDR3 length equals 10 residues. DNA of the CDR3: TGCAGCGTTGAGGAAAAACCGGGCGCCTTC. Its translation is CSVEEKPGAF.

The chain is built from TRBV9 and TRBJ2-2; perhaps TRBD2 as D (6 bases). The CDR3 is made up of 16 amino acids. Germline V lookup: CDR1 SGDLS, CDR2 YYNGEE. V gave up 4 bases and J gave up 0 bases, with 13 bases separating them. CDR3 sequence: CASSPRRGTNTGELFF. In nucleotides, the CDR3 is TGTGCCAGCAGCCCCCGCCGGGGGACGAACACCGGGGAGCTGTTTTTT.

This clone is a singleton in its sample. V gene TRBV4-2 combines with J gene TRBJ1-5; 8 bases are a match to TRBD1. CDR1 LGHNA and CDR2 YNFKEQ come from the germline V gene. The trim removed 1 base at V and 0 bases at J, leaving 11 bases unmatched. CDR3 length equals 19 residues. The CDR3 DNA reads TGTGCCAGCAGCCAAGGGCGTCGGACAGGGCCTTATAGCAATCAGCCCCAGCATTTT. Translated: CASSQGRRTGPYSNQPQHF.

This clone showed up just once. The chain recombines TRBV6-5 with TRBJ1-1, with 7 bases matching TRBD1. V was clipped by 2 bases and J by 0 bases; unmatched bases: 3. The germline V gene has CDR1 MNHEY and CDR2 SVGAGI. The CDR3 spans 15 residues. CDR3 loop: CASSYAQGMNTEAFF. The DNA of the CDR3 is TGTGCCAGCAGTTACGCACAGGGGATGAACACTGAAGCTTTCTTT.

Concerning this clone: Additional DNA sequences in this sample encode the identical CDR3. J is TRBJ2-3 and V is TRBV30; tentatively, D is TRBD1 (6 bases). The CDR3 runs to 14 residues. The germline V gene encodes CDR1 GTSNPN and CDR2 SVGIG (reference sequence). The germline V and J ends were trimmed by 0 bases and 0 bases, with 7 bases remaining between them. The CDR3 nucleotides read TGTGCCTGGAGTGTAGGGGGAAGCACAGATACGCAGTATTTT. Translated, it gives CAWSVGGSTDTQYF.

The J gene is TRBJ2-1, the V gene TRBV29-1; tentatively, D is TRBD2 (6 bases). Trimming took 6 bases from V and 4 from J, leaving 13 bases between them. Germline CDR1 and CDR2: SQVTM and ANQGSEA. The CDR3 consists of 13 residues. The CDR3 bases are TGCAGCGTGAGGACTACTACGTACAATGAGCAGTTCTTC. Amino acid sequence: CSVRTTTYNEQFF.

The chain links TRBV7-2 to TRBJ2-1; D is possibly TRBD1 (6 bases). From germline, CDR1 is SGHTA and CDR2 FQGNSA. The CDR3 length is 18 residues. Trimming pared 2 bases from V and 5 bases from J, leaving 22 bases between. The chain's CDR3 is CASSLRFGRGTVNNEQFF. The CDR3 DNA sequence: TGTGCCAGCAGCTTAAGATTTGGTAGGGGGACGGTTAACAATGAGCAGTTCTTC. Full variable domain (missing parts from reference TRBV7-2 and TRBJ2-1): GAGVSQSPSNKVTEKGKDVELRCDPISGHTALYWYRQSLGQGLEFLIYFQGNSAPDKSGLPSDRFSAERTGGSVSTLTIQRTQQEDSAVYLCASSLRFGRGTVNNEQFFGPGTRLTVL.

The chain combines TRBV9 with TRBJ2-7; 8 positions agree with TRBD2. In germline, CDR1 is SGDLS, CDR2 YYNGEE. CDR3 length: 14 residues. Trimming at V came to 0 bases and at J to 2 bases, leaving 1 base not matched to a gene. The CDR3 protein is CASSVGREAYEQYF. The DNA for the CDR3 is TGTGCCAGCAGCGTAGGGCGGGAGGCCTACGAGCAGTACTTC.

This chain joins TRBV11-2 and TRBJ1-1, with D uncertain. Germline CDR1 reads SGHAT; CDR2 reads FQNNGV. The CDR3 length is 11 residues. The germline V and J ends were trimmed by 2 bases and 11 bases, with 9 bases remaining between them. The CDR3 nucleotides are TGTGCCAGCAGCTTACTTGGGAGGGCTTTCTTT. Amino acid sequence: CASSLLGRAFF.

The genes are TRBV29-1 and TRBJ2-1; 13 nucleotides line up with TRBD2. The germline gives CDR1 SQVTM, CDR2 ANQGSEA. The CDR3 length is 15 residues. V lost 6 bases to trimming and J lost 8 bases; unmatched junction nucleotides: 10. The DNA for the CDR3 is TGCAGCGTAGGGACTAGCGGGAAACTTCCGGATGAGCAGTTCTTC. Its protein is CSVGTSGKLPDEQFF.

The chain combines TRBV7-9 with TRBJ1-1; TRBD1 matches at 7 bases. J was trimmed by 0 bases and V by 5 bases; bases with no gene match: 6. The germline gives CDR1 SEHNR, CDR2 FQNEAQ (reference sequence). CDR3 size: 15 residues. CDR3 sequence (DNA): TGTGCCAGCAGCACGGGACAGCAGTTGAACACTGAAGCTTTCTTT. Its protein is CASSTGQQLNTEAFF. Full variable domain (rest looked up from reference TRBV7-9 and TRBJ1-1): DTGVSQNPRHKITKRGQNVTFRCDPISEHNRLYWYRQTLGQGPEFLTYFQNEAQLEKSRLLSDRFSAERPKGSFSTLEIQRTEQGDSAMYLCASSTGQQLNTEAFFGQGTRLTVV.

The chain has TRBV28 and TRBJ1-1, with TRBD1 as a possible D gene (5 bases). The germline V and J ends were trimmed by 3 bases and 6 bases, with 17 bases remaining between them. CDR1 and CDR2 (germline): MDHEN, SYDVKM. This CDR3 is built from 15 residues. The chain's CDR3 is CASSFRRGKSAEAFF. The CDR3 bases are TGTGCCAGCAGTTTTCGGAGGGGCAAGAGCGCTGAAGCTTTCTTT.

The chain has TRBV11-2 and TRBJ2-5; 7 positions match TRBD2. This CDR3 region has 16 residues. V was pared by 2 bases and J by 4 bases, with 10 bases of the junction left unmatched. The germline gives CDR1 SGHAT, CDR2 FQNNGV. CDR3 residues: CASSLSPRGRGETQYF. The DNA of the CDR3 is TGTGCCAGCAGCTTATCTCCTCGGGGGAGGGGAGAGACCCAGTACTTC.

V usage is TRBV19 and J usage is TRBJ1-2; TRBD1 might be the D (5 bases). The CDR3 has 15 residues. V lost 4 bases and J 3 bases, leaving 15 bases between the germline ends. Germline V gene data show CDR1 as LNHDA and CDR2 as SQIVND (reference sequence). The CDR3 reads CASSRRGGGHYGYTF. For the CDR3, the DNA is TGTGCCAGTAGTAGGCGCGGGGGTGGCCACTATGGCTACACCTTC.

V and J are TRBV20-1 and TRBJ1-1; D not resolved. Germline CDR1 reads DFQATT; CDR2 reads SNEGSKA (reference sequence). Trimming cost V 4 bases and J 6 bases, with 9 bases left between them. This CDR3 is built from 11 residues. CDR3: CSANDLAEAFF. CDR3 bases: TGCAGTGCTAACGACCTGGCTGAAGCTTTCTTT.

This rearrangement joins TRBV2 to TRBJ1-1; weak D call: TRBD1 (6 bases). Trimming cost V 6 bases and J 4 bases, with 15 bases left between them. CDR1 and CDR2 from the germline V gene are SNHLY and FYNNEI. The CDR3 totals 14 residues. The CDR3 nucleotides are TGTGCCAGCAGCCCGGGGGGGACAATCACTGAAGCTTTCTTT. Translation: CASSPGGTITEAFF.